This T cell receptor beta chain emerged from a study of molecular identifiers for immune sequencing clone quantification. Using its own MiXCR run on the PCR reads, TCRdb lists one record per CDR3 protein. The sample carries around 470,000 distinct CDR3 sequences, around 23% recorded once. This clonotype has more than one count but fewer than ten. Germline CDR1 reads GTSNPN; CDR2 reads SVGIG (reference sequence). Trimming removed 0 bases from V and 0 bases from J, with 11 bases in between. This CDR3 is built from 15 residues. The TCR originated in a human donor in good health. Some libraries in this study had Jurkat cell RNA spiked in. V gene TRBV30 combines with J gene TRBJ1-1; TRBD1 might be the D (6 bases). Sequences were obtained from naive CD8+ T cells from blood, with Jurkat cell RNA spiked in. Subset described: FACS-sorted CD8+CD4-CCR7+CD45RA+ naive T cells. CDR3 sequence: CAWSVPGAMNTEAFF. CDR3 nucleotides: TGTGCCTGGAGTGTACCGGGGGCAATGAACACTGAAGCTTTCTTT.